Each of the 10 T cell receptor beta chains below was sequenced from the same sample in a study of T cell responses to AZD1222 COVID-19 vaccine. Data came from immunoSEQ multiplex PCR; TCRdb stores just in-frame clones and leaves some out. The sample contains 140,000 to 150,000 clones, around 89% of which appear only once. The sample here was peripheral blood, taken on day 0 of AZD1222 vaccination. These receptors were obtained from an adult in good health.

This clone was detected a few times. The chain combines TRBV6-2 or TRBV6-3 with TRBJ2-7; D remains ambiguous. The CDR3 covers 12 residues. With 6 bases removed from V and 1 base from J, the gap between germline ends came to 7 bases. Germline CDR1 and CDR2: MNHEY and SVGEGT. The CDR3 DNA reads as TGTGCCAGCAGCCCAACGTCCTACGAGCAGTACTTC. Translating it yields CASSPTSYEQYF.

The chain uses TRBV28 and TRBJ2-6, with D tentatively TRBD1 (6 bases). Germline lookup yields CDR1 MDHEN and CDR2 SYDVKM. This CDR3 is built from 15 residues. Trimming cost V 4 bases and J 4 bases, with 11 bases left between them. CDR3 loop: CASSSGQPGANVLTF. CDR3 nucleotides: TGTGCCAGCAGTTCGGGACAACCAGGGGCCAACGTCCTGACTTTC.

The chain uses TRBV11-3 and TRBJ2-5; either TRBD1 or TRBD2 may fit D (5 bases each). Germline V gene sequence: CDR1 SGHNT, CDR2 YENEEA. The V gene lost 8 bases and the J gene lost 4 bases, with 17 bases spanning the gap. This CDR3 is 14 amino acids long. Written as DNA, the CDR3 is TGTGCCAGCGCTGGGGCCTCACGGGGAGAGACCCAGTACTTC. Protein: CASAGASRGETQYF.

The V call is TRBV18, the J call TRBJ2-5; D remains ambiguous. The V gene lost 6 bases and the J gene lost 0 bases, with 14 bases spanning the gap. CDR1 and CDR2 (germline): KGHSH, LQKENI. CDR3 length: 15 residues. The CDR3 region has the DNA TGTGCCAGCTCTCCTGGCGGTAACTACCAAGAGACCCAGTACTTC. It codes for CASSPGGNYQETQYF.

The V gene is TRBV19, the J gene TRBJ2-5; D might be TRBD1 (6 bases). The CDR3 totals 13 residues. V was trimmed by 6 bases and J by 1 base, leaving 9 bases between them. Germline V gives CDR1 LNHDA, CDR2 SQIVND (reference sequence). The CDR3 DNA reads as TGTGCCAGTAGGGGACATTCCCAAGAGACCCAGTACTTC. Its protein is CASRGHSQETQYF.

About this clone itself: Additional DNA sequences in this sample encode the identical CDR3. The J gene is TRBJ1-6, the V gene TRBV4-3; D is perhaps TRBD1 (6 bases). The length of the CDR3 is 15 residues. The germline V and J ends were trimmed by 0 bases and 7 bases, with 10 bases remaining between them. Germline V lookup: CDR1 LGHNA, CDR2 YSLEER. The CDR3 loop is CASSQDGQGNSPLHF. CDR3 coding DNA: TGCGCCAGCAGCCAAGATGGGCAGGGGAATTCACCCCTCCACTTT.

CDR3 DNA: TGCGCCAGCAGAGGGACAGTTTTACCGAACACTGAAGCTTTCTTT. Translated, it gives CASRGTVLPNTEAFF. V is TRBV5-1 and J is TRBJ1-1; the match to TRBD1 covers 7 bases. V lost 5 bases and J lost 1; bases outside the gene matches: 8. The germline CDR1 and CDR2 sequences are SGHRS and YFSETQ. CDR3 length: 15 amino acids.

Written as DNA, the CDR3 is TGTGCCAGCAGCTTAATTAGCAATCAGCCCCAGCATTTT. Translating gives CASSLISNQPQHF. The J gene is TRBJ1-5, the V gene TRBV7-8; D is uncertain. The V end was cut by 2 bases, the J end by 0 bases, with 2 bases between. Germline CDR1 and CDR2: SGHVS and FQNEAQ. The CDR3 length is 13 residues.

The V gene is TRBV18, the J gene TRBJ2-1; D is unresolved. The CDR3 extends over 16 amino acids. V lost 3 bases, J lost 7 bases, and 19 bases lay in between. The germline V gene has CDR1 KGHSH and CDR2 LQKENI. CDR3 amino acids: CASSPSLLGPGNEQFF. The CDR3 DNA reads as TGTGCCAGCTCACCCTCTCTTCTAGGCCCGGGTAATGAGCAGTTCTTC.

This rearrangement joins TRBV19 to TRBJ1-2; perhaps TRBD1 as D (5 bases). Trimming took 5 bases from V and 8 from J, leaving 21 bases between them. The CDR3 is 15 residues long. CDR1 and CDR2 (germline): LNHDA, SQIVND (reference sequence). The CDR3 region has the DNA TGTGCCAGTAGTGTGCTCCAACAGGTTTTTACGGGCTACACCTTC. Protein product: CASSVLQQVFTGYTF.